The 22 T cell receptor beta chains listed next were all sequenced from one sample in a study of OX40 agonist ivuxolimab in advanced cancers. Produced via immunoSEQ multiplex PCR; TCRdb's table is partial and in-frame only. Of some 130,000 clones listed, about 92% are singletons. The sample here was CD4+ or CD8+ T cells sorted from blood, taken in a trial of the OX40 agonist ivuxolimab. The receptors here all came from an adult with an advanced solid tumor such as melanoma, head and neck, liver or kidney cancer.

J is TRBJ2-5 and V is TRBV2; the match to TRBD1 covers 10 bases. Germline CDR1 is SNHLY and CDR2 is FYNNEI. V shed 3 bases, J shed 4 bases, and the junction held 8 bases outside the gene matches. The CDR3 consists of 16 residues. CDR3 sequence: CASSDQRTGGLETQYF. The CDR3 bases are TGTGCCAGCAGTGATCAGAGGACAGGGGGGTTAGAGACCCAGTACTTC.

The genes are TRBV11-2 and TRBJ1-2, with a weak D call TRBD1 (5 bases). V was pared by 0 bases and J by 2 bases, with 10 bases between. This CDR3 spans 15 amino acids. From germline, CDR1 is SGHAT and CDR2 FQNNGV. CDR3: CASSLEQVPNYGYTF. In nucleotides, the CDR3 is TGTGCCAGCAGCTTAGAACAGGTCCCAAACTATGGCTACACCTTC.

This sequence joins TRBV19 and TRBJ1-1; 7 nucleotides align to TRBD1. CDR1 is LNHDA and CDR2 is SQIVND in the germline V gene (reference sequence). The trim removed 4 bases at V and 0 bases at J, leaving 2 bases unmatched. CDR3 length equals 14 residues. This chain's CDR3 is CASSKQGLNTEAFF. CDR3 DNA: TGTGCCAGTAGTAAACAGGGGTTGAACACTGAAGCTTTCTTT.

This chain links TRBV29-1 with TRBJ2-1; D ambiguous. The germline V gene has CDR1 SQVTM and CDR2 ANQGSEA. Between the trimmed V and J ends, which lost 5 bases and 5 bases, there was a span of 13 bases. The CDR3 consists of 13 residues. This chain's CDR3 is CSVYGPLNNEQFF. Written as DNA, the CDR3 is TGCAGCGTTTACGGGCCTCTTAACAATGAGCAGTTCTTC.

The chain recombines TRBV28 with TRBJ1-4; 9 bases align to TRBD1. Germline V gene data show CDR1 as MDHEN and CDR2 as SYDVKM. V shed 6 bases and J 0 bases; nucleotides not matched to a gene: 5. CDR3 length: 16 residues. CDR3: CASSSDRGSTNEKLFF. The CDR3 region has the DNA TGTGCCAGCAGCTCGGACAGGGGATCAACTAATGAAAAACTGTTTTTT.

This chain uses TRBV9 with TRBJ1-3; possible D gene TRBD1, 6 bases. This CDR3 contains 16 residues. Germline V gene sequence: CDR1 SGDLS, CDR2 YYNGEE. V lost 0 bases and J lost 0, with 10 bases in between. The DNA for the CDR3 is TGTGCCAGCAGCGTAGGAGGGACATCCTCTGGAAACACCATATATTTT. Translating it yields CASSVGGTSSGNTIYF.

The V call is TRBV10-3, the J call TRBJ2-3, with D maybe TRBD2 (6 bases). V dropped 4 bases and J dropped 8 bases, with 13 bases sitting between them. CDR1 ENHRY and CDR2 SYGVKD come from the germline V gene. The CDR3 contains 13 residues. The CDR3 sequence is CAISAEGRSTQYF. As DNA, the CDR3 is TGTGCCATCAGTGCCGAAGGGAGGAGTACGCAGTATTTT.

For the CDR3, the DNA is TGTGCCAGCAGCCCCGGGACAGGGGGTTGGTATGGCTACACCTTC. It is translated as CASSPGTGGWYGYTF. This sequence joins TRBV5-4 and TRBJ1-2; TRBD1 matches at 11 bases. Germline V gene lookup returns CDR1 SGHNT and CDR2 YYREEE (reference sequence). The V and J ends lost 4 bases and 5 bases, in that order; junction bases with no gene match: 7. The CDR3 loop spans 15 amino acids.

This rearrangement joins TRBV7-2 to TRBJ2-1; 8 bases align to TRBD2. The CDR3 spans 15 residues. In germline, CDR1 is SGHTA, CDR2 FQGNSA. After removal of 3 bases from V and 6 bases from J, the junction contained 7 bases not matched to a gene. CDR3 DNA: TGTGCCAGCAGCTTGTCCGGGACTAGGGCCAATGAGCAGTTCTTC. Translated, it gives CASSLSGTRANEQFF.

The chain joins TRBV7-9 to TRBJ1-1; 7 bases are a match to TRBD1. With V trimmed by 5 bases and J by 4 bases, 4 bases remained unmatched. The CDR3 length is 13 residues. Per the germline V gene, CDR1 is SEHNR and CDR2 is FQNEAQ (reference sequence). This chain's CDR3 is CASSNQGGTEAFF. CDR3 nucleotide sequence: TGTGCCAGCAGCAATCAGGGGGGCACTGAAGCTTTCTTT.

The J gene is TRBJ2-5, the V gene TRBV4-1, with D tentatively TRBD2 (7 bases). The CDR3 is 18 residues long. V was cut by 0 bases and J by 4 bases, with 21 bases left in between. Germline-derived CDR1 and CDR2 are MGHRA and YSYEKL. The CDR3 sequence: CASSQEWKVGGPRETQYF. As DNA, the CDR3 is TGCGCCAGCAGCCAAGAGTGGAAAGTGGGGGGGCCGAGAGAGACCCAGTACTTC.

The chain joins TRBV5-1 to TRBJ2-7; a weak D match, TRBD2 (6 bases). CDR3 size: 13 residues. The V and J ends lost 4 bases and 3 bases respectively, with 11 bases between them. The germline CDR1 and CDR2 sequences are SGHRS and YFSETQ. CDR3 amino acids: CASSPAGSYEQYF. CDR3 coding DNA: TGCGCCAGCAGCCCCGCCGGGAGCTACGAGCAGTACTTC.

Points on this clone: The junction and the germline gene differ at one end; a read error may be behind it. Other DNA sequences in this sample translate to the same CDR3. The chain recombines TRBV9 with TRBJ1-5; D remains unclear. Germline CDR1 and CDR2: SGDLS and YYNGEE. The CDR3 totals 13 residues. CDR3 nucleotides: TGTGCCAGCAGCCCCAGACAAGATCAGCCTCAGCATTTT. Encoded protein: CASSPRQDQPQHF.

This chain connects TRBV7-2 to TRBJ1-1; D remains unclear. V lost 1 base and J lost 3, with 12 bases in between. The CDR3 runs 15 residues. CDR1 SGHTA and CDR2 FQGNSA come from the germline V gene. This CDR3 is CASSLVAGTYTEAFF. In nucleotides, the CDR3 is TGTGCCAGCAGCTTAGTGGCAGGAACTTACACTGAAGCTTTCTTT. The full variable domain, completed using reference TRBV7-2 and TRBJ1-1, is GAGVSQSPSNKVTEKGKDVELRCDPISGHTALYWYRQSLGQGLEFLIYFQGNSAPDKSGLPSDRFSAERTGGSVSTLTIQRTQQEDSAVYLCASSLVAGTYTEAFFGQGTRLTVV.

The gene calls are TRBV9 and TRBJ1-4; D remains unclear. V shed 0 bases and J shed 5 bases, with 5 bases lying between them. CDR1 and CDR2 from the germline V gene are SGDLS and YYNGEE. This CDR3 region has 13 residues. CDR3: CASSVAPNEKLFF. The CDR3 DNA reads TGTGCCAGCAGCGTAGCACCGAATGAAAAACTGTTTTTT.

The chain uses TRBV19 and TRBJ1-1, with D unresolved. Per the germline V gene, CDR1 is LNHDA and CDR2 is SQIVND (reference sequence). Trimming removed 6 bases at V and 8 bases at J, with 22 bases between. The CDR3 sequence is 15 residues long. This CDR3 reads CASSPYVQNLWEAFF. Here the CDR3 DNA reads TGTGCCAGTAGCCCGTATGTACAGAATTTGTGGGAAGCTTTCTTT.

The rearrangement joins TRBV18 to TRBJ1-2; tentatively, D is TRBD1 (5 bases). From germline, CDR1 is KGHSH and CDR2 LQKENI. Trimming removed 4 bases from V and 3 bases from J, with 9 bases in between. CDR3 length equals 13 residues. CDR3: CASSRGEDYGYTF. The CDR3 coding sequence is TGTGCCAGCTCACGGGGGGAAGACTATGGCTACACCTTC.

This clone is a singleton in its sample. The J gene is TRBJ2-1, the V gene TRBV6-4; 11 bases fit TRBD2. This CDR3 has 15 amino acids. With 4 bases clipped from V and 10 bases from J, the junction kept 9 bases outside the gene matches. Germline lookup yields CDR1 MRHNA and CDR2 SNTAGT. CDR3 in amino acids: CASSGKLAGAGEQFF. CDR3 DNA: TGTGCCAGCAGTGGGAAACTAGCGGGAGCAGGGGAGCAGTTCTTC.

About this clone itself: The same CDR3 also results from other DNA sequences found in this sample. The chain employs TRBV7-2 and TRBJ1-5; D is unresolved. Per the germline V gene, CDR1 is SGHTA and CDR2 is FQGNSA. The CDR3 totals 15 residues. V was pared by 1 base and J by 0 bases, with 7 bases between. DNA for the CDR3: TGTGCCAGCAGCTTAGTAGGTAATAGCAATCAGCCCCAGCATTTT. Translating it yields CASSLVGNSNQPQHF.

This clone showed up just once. The junction does not match germline at one end; this may be a read error. This chain joins TRBV10-3 and TRBJ1-4; possible D gene TRBD1, 5 bases. The CDR3 sequence is 15 residues long. Germline CDR1 reads ENHRY; CDR2 reads SYGVKD. The CDR3 region is CAIGESGPRNEKLFF. Written as DNA, the CDR3 is TGTGCCATCGGTGAGTCGGGACCTCGGAATGAAAAACTGTTTTTT.

The chain uses TRBV6-1 and TRBJ2-2; tentative D call: TRBD2 (6 bases). The CDR3 is made up of 16 amino acids. Between the trimmed V and J ends, which lost 1 base and 3 bases, there was a span of 12 bases. Germline assignment: CDR1 MNHNS and CDR2 SASEGT. The CDR3 DNA sequence: TGTGCCAGCAGTGAAGTGGGGGGATGGGACACCGGGGAGCTGTTTTTT. Its protein is CASSEVGGWDTGELFF.

V gene TRBV7-9 combines with J gene TRBJ1-1; D possibly corresponds to TRBD1 (6 bases). Per germline, CDR1 SEHNR and CDR2 FQNEAQ (reference sequence). The CDR3 runs to 14 residues. The V gene lost 2 bases and the J gene lost 7 bases, with 14 bases spanning the gap. The CDR3 here is CASSLLGGTLEAFF. The DNA of the CDR3 is TGTGCCAGCAGCTTACTGGGGGGGACACTTGAAGCTTTCTTT.